Given below is one T cell receptor (beta chain) in context. Trimming left V 5 bases short and J 3 bases short, with 10 bases between. Germline V gives CDR1 SNHLY, CDR2 FYNNEI. This CDR3 contains 13 residues. These data belong to a study of blood T cell repertoires in COVID-19. The assay was immunoSEQ multiplex PCR, and TCRdb's table has in-frame clones only and misses some. The table includes 200,000 or so clones, approximately 86% detected once. Sequencing input: peripheral blood. The rearrangement uses TRBV2 and TRBJ2-5, with D maybe TRBD2 (5 bases). The clonotype was recovered from a man aged 65-85 years with active or convalescent COVID-19. The CDR3 sequence: CASSFGEKETQYF. The DNA for the CDR3 is TGTGCCAGCAGTTTCGGGGAAAAAGAGACCCAGTACTTC.